These 26 T cell receptor beta chains were all obtained from the same sample, sequenced in a study of blood T cell repertoires in COVID-19 (dated by TCRdb to 2019 to 2021). To prepare the library, the immunoSEQ multiplex PCR assay was applied. TCRdb limited this immuneACCESS table to in-frame rearrangements with V and J called. A share of clones is missing; checked studies link under half to unresolved V genes, and the rest is unexplained. Here the sample has about 250,000 clones; approximately 83% occur a single time. Of the sample, about 8.1% is held by the ten largest clones. The sequenced material came from peripheral blood. All receptors derive from an elderly man with acute or convalescent COVID-19.

This clone has more than one count but fewer than ten. Distinct nucleotide sequences in the sample also encode this CDR3. The V call is TRBV7-8, the J call TRBJ2-1, with 11 bases that match TRBD2. The CDR3 spans 15 residues. In germline, CDR1 is SGHVS, CDR2 FQNEAQ. Germline trimming cut 3 bases from V and 6 bases from J; bases unmatched to any gene: 4. CDR3 bases: TGTGCCAGCAGCTTGTTAGCGGGAGGGCCCAATGAGCAGTTCTTC. It is translated as CASSLLAGGPNEQFF.

J is TRBJ1-4 and V is TRBV12-5; 8 bases are a match to TRBD1. V lost 5 bases to trimming and J lost 6 bases; unmatched junction nucleotides: 11. Germline CDR1 and CDR2: LGHNT and FRNRAP. The CDR3 sequence is 16 residues long. The CDR3 reads CASGPRDRGGYEKLFF. CDR3 sequence (DNA): TGTGCTAGTGGTCCCCGAGACAGGGGCGGTTATGAAAAACTGTTTTTT.

This clone turned up a few times. J is TRBJ1-5 and V is TRBV30; TRBD1 matches at 9 bases. The V gene's germline CDR1 is GTSNPN and CDR2 SVGIG (reference sequence). CDR3 length: 17 residues. V lost 1 base and J lost 5; bases outside the gene matches: 12. The CDR3 here is CAWSGGQGGGVHQPQHF. CDR3 sequence (DNA): TGTGCCTGGAGTGGGGGACAGGGTGGCGGTGTTCATCAGCCCCAGCATTTT.

The rearrangement links TRBV2 to TRBJ1-5; D possibly corresponds to TRBD1 (6 bases). Germline CDR1 SNHLY, CDR2 FYNNEI. V lost 7 bases and J lost 4, with 17 bases in between. This CDR3 region has 15 residues. This CDR3 is CASKMTGYGNQPQHF. Written as DNA, the CDR3 is TGTGCCAGCAAGATGACAGGATACGGTAATCAGCCCCAGCATTTT.

This clone showed up just once. The rearrangement links TRBV6-2 or TRBV6-3 to TRBJ2-7, with 7 bases lining up with TRBD2. V was pared by 0 bases and J by 12 bases, with 11 bases of the junction left unmatched. Germline CDR1 MNHEY, CDR2 SVGEGT. The CDR3 has 14 residues. DNA for the CDR3: TGTGCCAGCAGTTACTCCCGCGACGGGGGAGGGCGGTACTTC. Its protein product is CASSYSRDGGGRYF.

This rearrangement joins TRBV6-5 to TRBJ2-1; a weak D match, TRBD1 (5 bases). CDR3 length: 15 residues. Germline V gene sequence: CDR1 MNHEY, CDR2 SVGAGI. V gave up 5 bases and J gave up 0 bases, with 11 bases separating them. The CDR3 coding sequence is TGTGCCAGCAGTCCCGACAGCGTCTCCTACAATGAGCAGTTCTTC. Protein: CASSPDSVSYNEQFF.

J is TRBJ2-7 and V is TRBV7-9; 7 bases line up with TRBD2. The germline V gene has CDR1 SEHNR and CDR2 FQNEAQ (reference sequence). With 5 bases clipped from V and 1 base from J, the junction kept 2 bases outside the gene matches. The CDR3 is 13 amino acids. CDR3 nucleotides: TGTGCCAGCAGCATTAGCGGGTCCTACGAGCAGTACTTC. It specifies CASSISGSYEQYF.

V usage is TRBV19 and J usage is TRBJ2-3, with D possibly matching TRBD1 (6 bases). V shed 0 bases and J shed 6 bases, with 10 bases lying between them. Germline CDR1 is LNHDA and CDR2 is SQIVND (reference sequence). This CDR3 is built from 14 residues. CDR3 protein: CASSIDQGRDTQYF. In nucleotides, the CDR3 is TGTGCCAGTAGTATAGATCAGGGGCGGGATACGCAGTATTTT. Filled out from reference TRBV19 and TRBJ2-3, the complete variable domain reads DGGITQSPKYLFRKEGQNVTLSCEQNLNHDAMYWYRQDPGQGLRLIYYSQIVNDFQKGDIAEGYSVSREKKESFPLTVTSAQKNPTAFYLCASSIDQGRDTQYFGPGTRLTVL.

The chain is built from TRBV6-5 and TRBJ1-6; TRBD1 agrees at 9 bases. V was pared by 8 bases and J by 10 bases, with 9 bases of the junction left unmatched. This CDR3 region has 14 residues. In germline, CDR1 is MNHEY, CDR2 SVGAGI. The chain's CDR3 is CASVRGTGNSPLHF. CDR3 DNA sequence: TGTGCCAGCGTACGTGGGACAGGGAACTCACCCCTCCACTTT.

V and J are TRBV5-4 and TRBJ1-3; 7 nucleotides agree with TRBD1. J was trimmed by 1 base and V by 2 bases; bases with no gene match: 12. The CDR3 runs to 18 residues. CDR1 SGHNT and CDR2 YYREEE come from the germline V gene (reference sequence). CDR3 coding DNA: TGTGCCAGCAGCTTAAAAACAGGGGCCTTCTATTCTGGAAACACCATATATTTT. Protein: CASSLKTGAFYSGNTIYF.

This clone was picked up one time. The chain has TRBV1 and TRBJ2-7; the DNA was not compared with TRBD2, the D call given in the table. TRBV1 is designated a pseudogene. The CDR3 is made up of 11 amino acids. The CDR3, as DNA: TGCACCAGCAGCCATACGGAGGCTCTCCACTTC. Translating it yields CTSSHTEALHF.

The chain combines TRBV7-2 with TRBJ1-1; the D is unclear. Trimming cost V 5 bases and J 1 base, with 11 bases left between them. Per the germline V gene, CDR1 is SGHTA and CDR2 is FQGNSA. The CDR3 has 14 amino acids. The CDR3 region is CASSTRGGNTEAFF. The CDR3 nucleotides read TGTGCCAGCAGCACCAGAGGAGGGAACACTGAAGCTTTCTTT.

The chain joins TRBV18 to TRBJ2-1; 8 bases map to TRBD1. The CDR3 contains 19 residues. J gave up 8 bases and V 3 bases, and 21 bases lay outside the gene matches. Germline V gene lookup returns CDR1 KGHSH and CDR2 LQKENI. CDR3 in DNA: TGTGCCAGCTCACCGATGGGACAGGAAAGGGGGAGAGGGGTCTATGAGCAGTTCTTC. Translation gives CASSPMGQERGRGVYEQFF.

V usage is TRBV15 and J usage is TRBJ2-7; D is unresolved. The CDR3 length is 14 residues. V lost 4 bases and J lost 5, with 15 bases in between. The germline gives CDR1 LNHNV, CDR2 YYDKDF (reference sequence). This chain's CDR3 is CATSTSPTVHEQYF. The CDR3 DNA reads TGTGCCACCAGCACCAGTCCGACTGTCCACGAGCAGTACTTC.

This sequence joins TRBV7-9 and TRBJ2-7; 10 bases are a match to TRBD1. V gave up 7 bases and J gave up 9 bases; unmatched junction bases: 12. CDR1 SEHNR and CDR2 FQNEAQ come from the germline V gene (reference sequence). This CDR3 has 14 amino acids. For the CDR3, the DNA is TGTGCCAGCAACCTCCGGGACAGGGGAACTACGCAGTACTTC. It is translated as CASNLRDRGTTQYF. Variable domain in full (rest from reference TRBV7-9 and TRBJ2-7): DTGVSQNPRHKITKRGQNVTFRCDPISEHNRLYWYRQTLGQGPEFLTYFQNEAQLEKSRLLSDRFSAERPKGSFSTLEIQRTEQGDSAMYLCASNLRDRGTTQYFGPGTRLTVT.

The V call is TRBV19, the J call TRBJ1-5; TRBD1 aligns across 12 bases. Looked up from germline, CDR1 is LNHDA and CDR2 is SQIVND (reference sequence). The CDR3 is 16 amino acids. The V gene end was trimmed by 1 base and the J gene end by 6 bases; junction bases not matched to a gene: 4. The CDR3 here is CASSIVGTGGLQPQHF. The CDR3 nucleotides read TGTGCCAGTAGTATAGTAGGGACAGGGGGCCTTCAGCCCCAGCATTTT.

The chain joins TRBV2 to TRBJ2-7, with D possibly being TRBD2 (5 bases). The V gene lost 6 bases and the J gene lost 3 bases, with 24 bases spanning the gap. Germline loops: CDR1 SNHLY, CDR2 FYNNEI. The CDR3 contains 17 residues. This CDR3 reads CASRDSRPRRGGYEQYF. CDR3 nucleotides: TGTGCCAGCAGGGATTCACGCCCCAGGCGAGGAGGCTACGAGCAGTACTTC. Supplemented by reference TRBV2 and TRBJ2-7, the full variable domain reads EPEVTQTPSHQVTQMGQEVILRCVPISNHLYFYWYRQILGQKVEFLVSFYNNEISEKSEIFDDQFSVERPDGSNFTLKIRSTKLEDSAMYFCASRDSRPRRGGYEQYFGPGTRLTVT.

V and J are TRBV10-3 and TRBJ2-1; 9 nucleotides align to TRBD2. Trimming cost V 6 bases and J 4 bases; bases outside gene matches: 7. From germline, CDR1 is ENHRY and CDR2 SYGVKD. The CDR3 totals 15 residues. In DNA form, the CDR3 reads TGTGCCATCAGGGGTTCTAGCGGGATTTACAATGAGCAGTTCTTC. This translates into CAIRGSSGIYNEQFF.

J is TRBJ2-2 and V is TRBV28, with 8 bases aligning to TRBD1. Germline V gene lookup returns CDR1 MDHEN and CDR2 SYDVKM. The CDR3 sequence is 13 residues long. V lost 4 bases, J lost 5 bases, and 0 bases stayed unmatched. The CDR3 is CASSWTGTGELFF. The CDR3 region has the DNA TGTGCCAGCAGTTGGACAGGGACCGGGGAGCTGTTTTTT.

Only one count was recorded for this clone. The chain has TRBV3-1 (or the pseudogene TRBV3-2) and TRBJ1-2; weak D call: TRBD1 (6 bases). CDR3 length: 14 amino acids. Germline assignment: CDR1 LGHDT and CDR2 YNNKEL (reference sequence). V was trimmed by 4 bases and J by 6 bases, leaving 15 bases between them. CDR3: CASSPPRGRDGYTF. The DNA of the CDR3 is TGTGCCAGCAGCCCCCCGCGGGGGCGGGATGGCTACACCTTC.

The table lists this clone with a count of one. The chain joins TRBV7-2 to TRBJ1-4, with TRBD1 as a possible D gene (5 bases). The CDR3 length is 16 residues. Germline-derived CDR1 and CDR2 are SGHTA and FQGNSA. Trimming stripped 3 bases from V and 0 bases from J, with 11 bases between. The CDR3 sequence: CASSFRGGTTNEKLFF. DNA of the CDR3: TGTGCCAGCAGCTTTCGGGGGGGAACAACTAATGAAAAACTGTTTTTT.

The chain's CDR3 is CATSSLGRGGELFF. DNA for the CDR3: TGTGCCACCAGTTCGCTCGGGAGAGGCGGGGAGCTGTTTTTT. The rearrangement uses TRBV24-1 and TRBJ2-2; possibly TRBD2 for D (6 bases). Trimming took off 6 bases at V and 7 bases at J, with 14 bases between the two ends. Per the germline V gene, CDR1 is KGHDR and CDR2 is SFDVKD. This CDR3 is built from 14 residues.

This clone has just one count. This rearrangement joins TRBV5-1 to TRBJ1-3; maybe TRBD1 (5 bases). The ends were cut back, 5 bases at V and 4 bases at J, with 7 bases in the middle. There are 12 residues in the CDR3. In germline, CDR1 is SGHRS, CDR2 YFSETQ. The CDR3 sequence is CASRGRGNTIYF. In nucleotides, the CDR3 is TGCGCCAGCAGGGGGCGGGGAAACACCATATATTTT.

This chain connects TRBV6-5 to TRBJ2-3; tentatively, D is TRBD2 (6 bases). Germline CDR1 is MNHEY and CDR2 is SVGAGI. V was cut by 10 bases and J by 5 bases, with 19 bases left in between. CDR3 size: 14 residues. The CDR3 nucleotides read TGTGCCACCACCCCCTCCTGGGGGGAAGATACGCAGTATTTT. It codes for CATTPSWGEDTQYF.

This clone was seen a few times. CDR3 loop: CATNLGSSYNSPLHF. The CDR3 region has the DNA TGTGCCACAAACTTAGGGAGCTCCTATAATTCACCCCTCCACTTT. The chain has TRBV10-3 and TRBJ1-6; D gene unclear. CDR3 length equals 15 residues. Trimming shortened V by 10 bases and J by 0 bases, and 13 bases separated the two germline ends. Per the germline V gene, CDR1 is ENHRY and CDR2 is SYGVKD.

This clone came up once. The chain has TRBV27 and TRBJ2-1, with D perhaps matching TRBD2 (5 bases). The length of the CDR3 is 15 residues. Germline CDR1 reads MNHEY; CDR2 reads SMNVEV (reference sequence). V lost 2 bases and J 5 bases, leaving 13 bases between the germline ends. This CDR3 is CASSLRGRTDNEQFF. As DNA, the CDR3 is TGTGCCAGCAGTTTAAGAGGGAGAACGGACAATGAGCAGTTCTTC.